This passage covers 5 T cell receptor beta chains from one sample sequenced in a study of PD-1 blockade in classical Hodgkin lymphoma. Using immunoSEQ multiplex PCR, the repertoire was profiled, and TCRdb retains in-frame clones only, with some absent. The table has roughly 20,000 clones, 90% seen once. Described time point: newly diagnosed, previously untreated cHL patient sample. Out of thawed PBMCs, magnetic negative selection purified CD4+ T cells. The sample comprised CD4+ T cells from blood. These receptor sequences come from a human donor with classical Hodgkin lymphoma.

V is TRBV6-5 and J is TRBJ1-2, with no clear D. V lost 2 bases to trimming and J lost 8 bases, with 12 bases between them. Per the germline V gene, CDR1 is MNHEY and CDR2 is SVGAGI. The CDR3 length is 13 residues. The CDR3, as DNA: TGTGCCAGCAGTTACACGGGAGGATTCGGCTACACCTTC. Translated, it gives CASSYTGGFGYTF.

This sequence joins TRBV27 and TRBJ2-7, with 10 bases matching TRBD1. In germline, CDR1 is MNHEY, CDR2 SMNVEV (reference sequence). There are 17 residues in the CDR3. J was trimmed by 2 bases and V by 6 bases; bases with no gene match: 13. CDR3 DNA: TGTGCCAGCAGCAAATTATACGGACAGGGGGAAACCTACGAGCAGTACTTC. This sequence encodes CASSKLYGQGETYEQYF.

The V gene is TRBV11-3, the J gene TRBJ2-1; 7 bases agree with TRBD1. The junction had 4 bases not matched to a gene; V was cut back by 1 base and J by 4 bases. The CDR3 length is 15 residues. Germline V CDR1 and CDR2: SGHNT, YENEEA. The chain's CDR3 is CASSLGQGRYNEQFF. CDR3 sequence (DNA): TGTGCCAGCAGCTTAGGACAGGGCCGATACAATGAGCAGTTCTTC. Based on the CDR3 plus reference TRBV11-3 and TRBJ2-1, the full variable domain is EAGVVQSPRYKIIEKKQPVAFWCNPISGHNTLYWYLQNLGQGPELLIRYENEEAVDDSQLPKDRFSAERLKGVDSTLKIQPAELGDSAVYLCASSLGQGRYNEQFFGPGTRLTVL.

Concerning this clone: At one boundary the junction diverges from the germline segment, which might be a read error. The V and J genes are TRBV5-4 and TRBJ1-1; D unresolved. The CDR3 covers 15 residues. Germline V gene data show CDR1 as SGHNT and CDR2 as YYREEE (reference sequence). CDR3 residues: CASSLGYGLNTEAFF. The CDR3, as DNA: TGTGCCAGCAGTTTGGGGTACGGTCTGAACACTGAAGCTTTCTTT. The full variable domain, in which reference TRBV5-4 and TRBJ1-1 provide the parts outside the CDR3, is ETGVTQSPTHLIKTRGQQVTLRCSSQSGHNTVSWYQQALGQGPQFIFQYYREEENGRGNFPPRFSGLQFPNYSSELNVNALELDDSALYLCASSLGYGLNTEAFFGQGTRLTVV.

The chain joins TRBV13 to TRBJ2-7; possibly TRBD1 for D (6 bases). CDR1 and CDR2 from the germline V gene are PRHDT and FYEKMQ (reference sequence). The V end was cut by 5 bases, the J end by 6 bases, with 14 bases between. This CDR3 is built from 13 residues. The DNA for the CDR3 is TGTGCCAGCAGCGAAATACAGGGTAGCGAGCAGTACTTC. Its translation is CASSEIQGSEQYF. The variable domain in full, completed from reference TRBV13 and TRBJ2-7, reads AAGVIQSPRHLIKEKRETATLKCYPIPRHDTVYWYQQGPGQDPQFLISFYEKMQSDKGSIPDRFSAQQFSDYHSELNMSSLELGDSALYFCASSEIQGSEQYFGPGTRLTVT.